Following are 30 T cell receptor beta chains from one sample sequenced in a study of T cell repertoires in cytomegalovirus infection. TCRdb passed the reads through MiXCR, listing each CDR3 protein once. Of hundreds of thousands of distinct CDR3 sequences in the sample, more than 30% were seen once. No antigen is known for these receptors. This specimen consisted of cultured PBMCs, obtained from culture after CMV antigen stimulation. These receptors originate from a human donor in good health (CMV status not recorded). Some clones in this sample may be carry-over from other donors' samples.

This clonotype was seen at least ten times. The rearrangement links TRBV7-2 to TRBJ2-1; D is perhaps TRBD2 (6 bases). The length of the CDR3 is 14 residues. Looked up from germline, CDR1 is SGHTA and CDR2 is FQGNSA. Between the trimmed V and J ends, which lost 4 bases and 2 bases, there was a span of 9 bases. The CDR3 here is CASSSRRAYNEQFF. The DNA for the CDR3 is TGTGCCAGCAGCTCCCGGAGGGCCTACAATGAGCAGTTCTTC.

The chain carries TRBV19 and TRBJ2-3; either TRBD1 or TRBD2 may fit D (5 bases each). Trimming pared 7 bases from V and 4 bases from J, leaving 12 bases between. The CDR3 is 13 residues long. CDR1 and CDR2 (germline): LNHDA, SQIVND (reference sequence). CDR3: CASKFWDADTQYF. CDR3 DNA sequence: TGTGCCAGTAAGTTTTGGGACGCAGATACGCAGTATTTT.

The chain links TRBV13 to TRBJ2-1; 10 bases align to TRBD1. This CDR3 is 17 amino acids long. CDR1 and CDR2 (germline): PRHDT, FYEKMQ (reference sequence). Trimming removed 4 bases from V and 7 bases from J; junction bases left unmatched: 13. DNA of the CDR3: TGTGCCAGCAGCTCGGGACAGGGGAAGGTGGATTGGAATGAGCAGTTCTTC. It yields the protein CASSSGQGKVDWNEQFF. The variable domain in full, completed from reference TRBV13 and TRBJ2-1, reads AAGVIQSPRHLIKEKRETATLKCYPIPRHDTVYWYQQGPGQDPQFLISFYEKMQSDKGSIPDRFSAQQFSDYHSELNMSSLELGDSALYFCASSSGQGKVDWNEQFFGPGTRLTVL.

This clonotype has only a few counts. The rearrangement joins TRBV27 to TRBJ2-5; D is ambiguous. Per germline, CDR1 MNHEY and CDR2 SMNVEV (reference sequence). The CDR3 is 16 residues long. Trimming took off 5 bases at V and 7 bases at J, with 23 bases between the two ends. Here the CDR3 DNA reads TGTGCCAGCAGTCCCCGGACGGTGGCATATTCGGGGACCCAGTACTTC. Its translation: CASSPRTVAYSGTQYF.

DNA of the CDR3: TGTGCCAGCAGACGGGGGGAGGGAGTACCCCAGTACTTC. Protein product: CASRRGEGVPQYF. V is TRBV7-8 and J is TRBJ2-5, with TRBD2 identical over 7 bases. Germline-derived CDR1 and CDR2 are SGHVS and FQNEAQ. The junction had 10 bases not matched to a gene; V was cut back by 6 bases and J by 9 bases. The CDR3 consists of 13 residues. The entire variable domain, with the rest obtained from reference TRBV7-8 and TRBJ2-5, is as follows: GAGVSQSPRYKVAKRGQDVALRCDPISGHVSLFWYQQALGQGPEFLTYFQNEAQLDKSGLPSDRFFAERPEGSVSTLKIQRTQQEDSAVYLCASRRGEGVPQYFGPGTRLLVL.

This clonotype was detected ten times or more. This chain connects TRBV7-2 to TRBJ1-4, with D perhaps matching TRBD1 (5 bases). The length of the CDR3 is 15 residues. Germline-derived CDR1 and CDR2 are SGHTA and FQGNSA. V lost 3 bases to trimming and J lost 4 bases, with 12 bases between them. This chain's CDR3 is CASSLGGDFNEKLFF. The CDR3, as DNA: TGTGCCAGCAGCTTGGGAGGGGACTTTAATGAAAAACTGTTTTTT. Filled out from reference TRBV7-2 and TRBJ1-4, the complete variable domain reads GAGVSQSPSNKVTEKGKDVELRCDPISGHTALYWYRQSLGQGLEFLIYFQGNSAPDKSGLPSDRFSAERTGGSVSTLTIQRTQQEDSAVYLCASSLGGDFNEKLFFGSGTQLSVL.

The gene calls are TRBV4-2 and TRBJ2-2; perhaps TRBD2 as D (6 bases). V gave up 0 bases and J gave up 7 bases, with 15 bases separating them. CDR1 LGHNA and CDR2 YNFKEQ come from the germline V gene. The CDR3 runs 16 residues. The CDR3 DNA sequence: TGTGCCAGCAGCCAAGAAATCCGGCGGGACGGCGGGGAGCTGTTTTTT. Its translation: CASSQEIRRDGGELFF.

This clonotype was seen a few times. The chain couples TRBV5-6 to TRBJ1-3, with D perhaps TRBD1 (5 bases). Per germline, CDR1 SGHDT and CDR2 YYEEEE. The CDR3 has 14 amino acids. V was shortened by 3 bases and J by 1 base, with 8 bases between the two germline ends. The CDR3 loop reads CASSSRESGNTIYF. The CDR3 nucleotides read TGTGCCAGCAGCTCCAGGGAGTCTGGAAACACCATATATTTT.

The chain has TRBV6-6 and TRBJ2-5; D possibly corresponds to TRBD2 (6 bases). The V end lost 5 bases, the J end lost 1 base, and 14 bases lay between the germline ends. CDR3 length equals 15 residues. Germline V gene data show CDR1 as MNHNY and CDR2 as SVGAGI (reference sequence). This chain's CDR3 is CASSEFWTTQETQYF. In DNA, the CDR3 is TGTGCCAGCAGTGAGTTTTGGACTACCCAAGAGACCCAGTACTTC.

This chain connects TRBV4-3 to TRBJ2-2; the match to TRBD2 covers 8 bases. J gave up 4 bases and V 0 bases, and 7 bases lay outside the gene matches. CDR3 length equals 17 residues. The germline V gene encodes CDR1 LGHNA and CDR2 YSLEER. The CDR3 is CASSQDLSGEFTGELFF. CDR3 in DNA: TGCGCCAGCAGCCAAGATCTTAGCGGGGAATTCACCGGGGAGCTGTTTTTT.

The chain has TRBV7-9 and TRBJ2-6; either TRBD1 or TRBD2 may fit D (5 bases each). CDR3 length equals 16 residues. The V end was cut by 1 base, the J end by 4 bases, with 11 bases between. The germline V gene encodes CDR1 SEHNR and CDR2 FQNEAQ (reference sequence). CDR3: CASSLGAGTGANVLTF. The CDR3 DNA is TGTGCCAGCAGCTTAGGGGCAGGGACCGGGGCCAACGTCCTGACTTTC.

The CDR3 loop reads CASSLVEGQGDGANVLTF. The CDR3 coding sequence is TGTGCCAGCAGCTTAGTTGAGGGACAGGGGGACGGGGCCAACGTCCTGACTTTC. This chain uses TRBV7-2 with TRBJ2-6, with TRBD1 matching 11 bases. The CDR3 consists of 18 residues. Trimming at V came to 1 base and at J to 4 bases, leaving 6 bases not matched to a gene. Germline loops: CDR1 SGHTA, CDR2 FQGNSA.

The chain combines TRBV5-5 with TRBJ2-7, with D possibly being TRBD2 (5 bases). V was pared by 7 bases and J by 6 bases, with 20 bases between. The CDR3 loop spans 14 amino acids. Germline assignment: CDR1 SGHKS and CDR2 YYEKEE (reference sequence). The CDR3 loop is CASHLGGPWSEQYV. Written as DNA, the CDR3 is TGTGCCAGCCATTTAGGAGGACCCTGGAGCGAGCAGTACGTC.

This clonotype was recorded once. The genes are TRBV28 and TRBJ2-2; 8 nucleotides line up with TRBD1. Germline V lookup: CDR1 MDHEN, CDR2 SYDVKM. The CDR3 runs to 16 residues. V was pared by 5 bases and J by 5 bases, with 10 bases of the junction left unmatched. CDR3 protein: CASSPQGAGWTGELFF. CDR3 nucleotide sequence: TGTGCCAGCAGTCCGCAGGGGGCGGGGTGGACCGGGGAGCTGTTTTTT.

This clonotype was seen only a few times. The genes are TRBV7-9 and TRBJ1-1; D gene ambiguous. Trimming took 4 bases from V and 2 from J, leaving 11 bases between them. CDR3 length: 14 amino acids. The germline V gene encodes CDR1 SEHNR and CDR2 FQNEAQ (reference sequence). CDR3 sequence reads: CASSSYGANTEAFF. The DNA for the CDR3 is TGTGCCAGCAGCTCCTACGGTGCCAACACTGAAGCTTTCTTT.

This clonotype appeared many times. The chain employs TRBV7-2 and TRBJ1-2; TRBD1 is a possible D gene (5 bases). V lost 1 base and J 8 bases, leaving 11 bases between the germline ends. This CDR3 has 13 residues. From germline, CDR1 is SGHTA and CDR2 FQGNSA. The DNA for the CDR3 is TGTGCCAGCAGCTTAGGGGACGGGAGAGGCTACACCTTC. Protein: CASSLGDGRGYTF.

The chain carries TRBV7-9 and TRBJ2-1; D remains unclear. Germline-derived CDR1 and CDR2 are SEHNR and FQNEAQ (reference sequence). V lost 2 bases, J lost 10 bases, and 9 bases lay in between. The CDR3 is 12 residues long. CDR3 residues: CASSLSGWEQFF. The CDR3 bases are TGTGCCAGCAGCTTATCTGGCTGGGAGCAGTTCTTC.

The sample holds many counts of this clonotype. The V gene is TRBV7-6, the J gene TRBJ2-1; perhaps TRBD2 as D (6 bases). V dropped 3 bases and J dropped 5 bases, with 11 bases sitting between them. Germline values: CDR1 SGHVS, CDR2 FNYEAQ. CDR3 size: 14 residues. CDR3 loop: CASSLRTTDNEQFF. The DNA of the CDR3 is TGTGCCAGCAGCTTGCGGACTACTGACAATGAGCAGTTCTTC.

The CDR3 protein is CSARPRYSGRVNTGELFF. CDR3 DNA: TGCAGTGCTAGACCCCGTTATAGCGGGAGAGTAAACACCGGGGAGCTGTTTTTT. The V gene is TRBV20-1, the J gene TRBJ2-2; 9 nucleotides line up with TRBD2. J gave up 2 bases and V 2 bases, and 12 bases lay outside the gene matches. Germline V gene sequence: CDR1 DFQATT, CDR2 SNEGSKA (reference sequence). This CDR3 is built from 18 residues.

This clonotype was seen only once. The genes are TRBV19 and TRBJ1-1; D not certain. Germline-derived CDR1 and CDR2 are LNHDA and SQIVND (reference sequence). CDR3 length: 13 residues. V lost 10 bases to trimming and J lost 8 bases, with 20 bases between them. The CDR3 loop is CATRKRTTSEAFF. The CDR3 DNA sequence: TGTGCCACCCGGAAGAGGACCACCTCGGAAGCTTTCTTT.

V usage is TRBV11-1 and J usage is TRBJ2-7; possibly TRBD1 or TRBD2 for D (9 bases each). Germline values: CDR1 SGHAT, CDR2 FQDESV (reference sequence). The CDR3 covers 19 residues. With 5 bases removed from V and 3 bases from J, the gap between germline ends came to 29 bases. CDR3 amino acids: CASSTIGQGREGRDYEQYF. The CDR3 DNA follows: TGTGCCAGCAGCACGATTGGACAGGGGCGGGAGGGCCGTGACTACGAGCAGTACTTC.

This clonotype was seen more than once but under ten times. This rearrangement joins TRBV27 to TRBJ2-2; 8 positions match TRBD2. Germline V gives CDR1 MNHEY, CDR2 SMNVEV (reference sequence). There are 15 residues in the CDR3. V was clipped by 5 bases and J by 5 bases; unmatched bases: 7. The CDR3 sequence: CASSMGLVGTGELFF. The CDR3 DNA reads TGTGCCAGCAGTATGGGACTAGTTGGGACCGGGGAGCTGTTTTTT.

This chain uses TRBV18 with TRBJ1-6; 8 nucleotides match TRBD1. J lost 3 bases, V lost 1 base, and 14 bases had no gene match. Germline V gene sequence: CDR1 KGHSH, CDR2 LQKENI. The CDR3 is 20 residues long. The CDR3 loop is CASSPLFTPQDRDYNSPLHF. In DNA form, the CDR3 reads TGTGCCAGCTCACCACTCTTTACGCCACAGGACAGGGACTATAATTCACCCCTCCACTTT.

This clonotype showed up just a few times. The genes are TRBV7-8 and TRBJ2-5; D gene uncertain. Trimming removed 1 base at V and 2 bases at J, with 8 bases between. CDR1 and CDR2 (germline): SGHVS, FQNEAQ. The CDR3 has 14 residues. The CDR3 coding sequence is TGTGCCAGCAGCTTAGGCGCGACACAAGAGACCCAGTACTTC. Amino acid sequence: CASSLGATQETQYF.

This rearrangement joins TRBV19 to TRBJ2-5; D assignment may be TRBD1 or TRBD2 (5 bases each). From germline, CDR1 is LNHDA and CDR2 SQIVND (reference sequence). Trimming removed 4 bases at V and 4 bases at J, with 19 bases between. The CDR3 is 16 residues long. The CDR3 nucleotides are TGTGCCAGTAGTAGCTATGGGACGGTAAGAGGAGAGACCCAGTACTTC. It encodes CASSSYGTVRGETQYF. The entire variable domain, with the rest obtained from reference TRBV19 and TRBJ2-5, is as follows: DGGITQSPKYLFRKEGQNVTLSCEQNLNHDAMYWYRQDPGQGLRLIYYSQIVNDFQKGDIAEGYSVSREKKESFPLTVTSAQKNPTAFYLCASSSYGTVRGETQYFGPGTRLLVL.

This chain connects TRBV7-6 to TRBJ2-3; 8 nucleotides agree with TRBD2. The J segment lost 6 bases and the V segment lost 1 base, leaving 6 bases of the junction unmatched. The CDR3 length is 15 residues. Looked up from germline, CDR1 is SGHVS and CDR2 is FNYEAQ. CDR3 coding DNA: TGTGCCAGCAGCTTAGGAGCGGGAGAGGGGGATACGCAGTATTTT. Translation gives CASSLGAGEGDTQYF.

The chain links TRBV12-3 or TRBV12-4 to TRBJ2-1, with 14 bases lining up with TRBD2. This CDR3 has 18 amino acids. The V segment lost 7 bases and the J segment 12 bases; nucleotides outside the gene matches: 20. This CDR3 reads CASTPTGDRTSGGQGQFF. The DNA for the CDR3 is TGTGCCAGCACCCCGACAGGGGACCGGACTAGCGGGGGGCAGGGGCAGTTCTTC.

The V and J genes are TRBV13 and TRBJ2-7; perhaps D is TRBD1 or TRBD2 (5 bases each). The germline CDR1 and CDR2 sequences are PRHDT and FYEKMQ (reference sequence). CDR3 length equals 15 residues. Trimming shortened V by 2 bases and J by 3 bases, and 14 bases separated the two germline ends. The CDR3 DNA sequence: TGTGCCAGCAGCTTACCCGGGACGTTTGGCTACGAGCAGTACTTC. Translated: CASSLPGTFGYEQYF.

The chain joins TRBV18 to TRBJ2-3, with 10 bases aligning to TRBD1. The CDR3 is 18 residues long. Germline CDR1 and CDR2: KGHSH and LQKENI. Trimming at V came to 3 bases and at J to 8 bases, leaving 17 bases not matched to a gene. The CDR3 nucleotides read TGTGCCAGCTCACCCGAGGAGTGGCAGGGACAGGGGAGTCTTACGCAGTATTTT. This sequence encodes CASSPEEWQGQGSLTQYF.

The J gene is TRBJ1-5, the V gene TRBV6-1, with 7 bases identical to TRBD1. Germline loops: CDR1 MNHNS, CDR2 SASEGT. V dropped 5 bases and J dropped 7; count of bases not matched to a gene: 11. The CDR3 runs 15 residues. This CDR3 reads CASSQRQGLFQPQHF. The CDR3 DNA follows: TGTGCCAGCAGTCAAAGACAGGGACTTTTCCAGCCCCAGCATTTT.